This is a list of T cell receptor beta chains from one sample in a study of T cell repertoires in aging, cancer and after chemotherapy. TCRdb reprocessed the multiplex PCR reads with MiXCR, giving one entry per CDR3 protein. The sample contains several thousand distinct CDR3 sequences, 28% of which appear only once. Sequencing input: blood. These receptor sequences come from a human donor with a solid tumor. The CDR3 runs from the conserved cysteine through the conserved F or W. D genes are given only for firm matches. Clone size is stated in some rows and not others, as once, few, many or a class when expanded.

V gene	D gene	J gene	clone size	CDR3 DNA	CDR3 protein
TRBV27	.	TRBJ1-5	few	TGTGCCAGCAGGGGGGACACCGGGGCACATCAGCCCCAGCATTTT	CASRGDTGAHQPQHF
TRBV5-1	TRBD2	TRBJ2-7	few	TGCGCCAGCAGCTTTGGCGGGGGGTCGGGGTTGTACGAGCAGTACTTC	CASSFGGGSGLYEQYF
TRBV6-5	TRBD1	TRBJ2-7	medium-sized	TGTGCCAGCAGGTTCGGGACAGGGGTTGGCGACGAGCAGTACTTC	CASRFGTGVGDEQYF
TRBV6-5	TRBD1	TRBJ2-5	.	TGCGCCAGCAGTGAGTCGAGGGGCAGGGGGAAAGAGACCCAGTACTTC	CASSESRGRGKETQYF
TRBV12-3/TRBV12-4	TRBD2	TRBJ2-3	few	TGTGCCAGCAGTATTCGGTGGGGGGGGGCAGATACGCAGTATTTT	CASSIRWGGADTQYF
TRBV10-3	TRBD2	TRBJ2-3	.	TGTGCCATCAGCTATCTAATTGGGGGGGAAGATACGCAGTATTTT	CAISYLIGGEDTQYF
TRBV7-2	.	TRBJ2-5	few	TGTGCCAGCAGCTTATCGATCCAAGAGACCCAGTACTTC	CASSLSIQETQYF
TRBV12-3/TRBV12-4	TRBD1	TRBJ2-7	.	TGTGCCAGCAGCCCCGGGACAGGAAGATACGAGCAGTACTTC	CASSPGTGRYEQYF
TRBV12-3/TRBV12-4	TRBD2	TRBJ2-2	.	TGTGCCAGCATCGAAGGACTAGCGGGATTTCTGGACATCGGGGAGCTGTTTTTT	CASIEGLAGFLDIGELFF
TRBV27	TRBD1	TRBJ1-1	.	TGTGCCAGCAGTTTATCAGAAATCCGGGACAGGGGCGACACTGAAGCTTTCTTT	CASSLSEIRDRGDTEAFF
TRBV5-1	TRBD2	TRBJ2-1	.	TGCGCCAGCAGCTTGGGCGGGGGTTCCTACAATGAGCAGTTCTTC	CASSLGGGSYNEQFF
TRBV28	TRBD1	TRBJ2-2	.	TGTGCCAGCAGTCCCGATTACAGGGGACACACCGGGGAGCTGTTTTTT	CASSPDYRGHTGELFF
TRBV18	.	TRBJ2-1	medium-sized	TGTGCCAGCTCACCTTTCGACCCTGCCCAGTTCTTC	CASSPFDPAQFF
TRBV27	TRBD1	TRBJ1-6	medium-sized	TGTGCCAGCAGTTCCCGGACAGGGGGCCGCTATAATTCACCCCTCCACTTT	CASSSRTGGRYNSPLHF
TRBV27	.	TRBJ2-3	.	TGTGCCAGCAGTTTAGATACTTGGGGGGGCCCTACCACAGATACGCAGTATTTT	CASSLDTWGGPTTDTQYF
TRBV7-4	TRBD2	TRBJ2-2	.	TGTGCCAGCAGTTTCGGCGGGGGGACCGGGGAGCTGTTTTTT	CASSFGGGTGELFF
TRBV7-9	.	TRBJ1-4	.	TGTGCCAGCAGCTTAGCCAATGAAAAACTGTTTTTT	CASSLANEKLFF
TRBV6-5	.	TRBJ2-5	few	TGTGCCAGCAGCCTACAGGGTCATGTGGAGACCCAGTACTTC	CASSLQGHVETQYF
TRBV6-2/TRBV6-3	.	TRBJ2-2	medium-sized	TGTGCCAGCAGGGCCAGCGGACGAGCCACCGGGGAGCTGTTTTTT	CASRASGRATGELFF
TRBV6-2/TRBV6-3	.	TRBJ2-7	medium-sized	TGTGCCAGCAGTTACTCGTCGTGGGGTACGTCCTACGAGCAGTACTTC	CASSYSSWGTSYEQYF
TRBV20-1	TRBD2	TRBJ2-5	.	TGCAGTGCTCGGACTAGTCGGACTGGGGAGACCCAGTACTTC	CSARTSRTGETQYF
TRBV10-3	TRBD1	TRBJ1-4	few	TGTGCCATCAGACCCGGGACAGGGGGCGGCCCGTCTAATGAAAAACTGTTTTTT	CAIRPGTGGGPSNEKLFF
TRBV18	.	TRBJ1-1	few	TGTGCCAGCTCACAGGGGATCAACACTGAAGCTTTCTTT	CASSQGINTEAFF
TRBV29-1	.	TRBJ1-1	large	TGCAGCGTAGGACAGCTGAACACTGAAGCTTTCTTT	CSVGQLNTEAFF
TRBV6-5	TRBD1	TRBJ2-3	medium-sized	TGTGCCAGCAGACGACAGGGGGCCGCAGATACGCAGTATTTT	CASRRQGAADTQYF
TRBV5-4	TRBD2	TRBJ2-3	medium-sized	TGTGCCAGCAGCGCCCCACTAGCGGGGGCCACGGATACGCAGTATTTT	CASSAPLAGATDTQYF
TRBV12-3/TRBV12-4	TRBD1	TRBJ2-5	.	TGTGCCAGCAGTAGAGGACAGGGGCAAGAGACCCAGTACTTC	CASSRGQGQETQYF
TRBV19	TRBD1	TRBJ2-7	.	TGTGCCAGTAGTATCGGGACAGCCTACGAGCAGTACTTC	CASSIGTAYEQYF
TRBV27	TRBD1	TRBJ2-1	.	TGTGCCAGCAGAGAGAGGACAGGGGACGGCGAGCAGTTCTTC	CASRERTGDGEQFF
TRBV20-1	.	TRBJ1-4	.	TGCAGTGCTGGGACGGGACGGTTAGTTGCAACTAATGAAAAACTGTTTTTT	CSAGTGRLVATNEKLFF
TRBV19	.	TRBJ2-3	.	TGTGCCAGCAGTCCGTCATTCCCCCTGGATGTCCGCACAGATACGCAGTATTTT	CASSPSFPLDVRTDTQYF
TRBV30	.	TRBJ1-5	.	TGTGCCTGGGGTGGTAAGGGAGGAAGCAATCAGCCCCAGCATTTT	CAWGGKGGSNQPQHF
TRBV10-3	.	TRBJ1-6	few	TGTGCCATCAGTGTGGAGGGTCCTTATAATTCACCCCTCCACTTT	CAISVEGPYNSPLHF